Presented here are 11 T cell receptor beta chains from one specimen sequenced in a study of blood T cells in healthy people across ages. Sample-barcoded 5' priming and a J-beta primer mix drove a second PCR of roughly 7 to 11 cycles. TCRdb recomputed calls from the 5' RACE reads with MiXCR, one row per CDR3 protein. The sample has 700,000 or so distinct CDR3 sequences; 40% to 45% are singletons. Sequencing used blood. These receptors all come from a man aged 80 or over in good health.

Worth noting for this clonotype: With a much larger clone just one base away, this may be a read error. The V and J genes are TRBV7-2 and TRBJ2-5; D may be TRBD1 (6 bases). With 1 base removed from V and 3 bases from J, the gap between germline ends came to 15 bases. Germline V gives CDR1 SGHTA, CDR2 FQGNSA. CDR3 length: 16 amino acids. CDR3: CASSLDLAQGKETQYF. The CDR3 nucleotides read TGTGCCAGCAGCTTAGATTTGGCACAGGGTAAAGAGACCCAGTACTTC.

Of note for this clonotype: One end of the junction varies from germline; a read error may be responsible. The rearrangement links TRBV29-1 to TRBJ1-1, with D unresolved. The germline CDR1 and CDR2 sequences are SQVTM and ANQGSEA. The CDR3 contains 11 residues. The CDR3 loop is CSASMNTEVFF. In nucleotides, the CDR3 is TGCAGCGCGTCTATGAACACTGAAGTTTTCTTT.

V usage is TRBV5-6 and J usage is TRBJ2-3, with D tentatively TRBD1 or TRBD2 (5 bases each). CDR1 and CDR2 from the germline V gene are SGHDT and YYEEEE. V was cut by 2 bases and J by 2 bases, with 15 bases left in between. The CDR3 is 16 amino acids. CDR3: CASSFRTGPITDTQYF. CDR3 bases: TGTGCCAGCAGCTTCCGAACGGGACCGATCACAGATACGCAGTATTTT.

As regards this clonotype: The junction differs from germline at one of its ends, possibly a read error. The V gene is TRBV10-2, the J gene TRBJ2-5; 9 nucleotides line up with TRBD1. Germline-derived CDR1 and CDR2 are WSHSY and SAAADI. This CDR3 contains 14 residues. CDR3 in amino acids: CDSRAGQGTETQYF. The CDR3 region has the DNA TGCGACAGCAGGGCCGGACAGGGGACAGAGACCCAGTACTTC.

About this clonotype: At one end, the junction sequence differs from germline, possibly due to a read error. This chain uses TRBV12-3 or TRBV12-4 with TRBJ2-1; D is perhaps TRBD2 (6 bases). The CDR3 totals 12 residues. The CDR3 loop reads CAIGTRWNERFF. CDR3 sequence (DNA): TGTGCCATCGGGACTCGGTGGAATGAGCGGTTCTTC.

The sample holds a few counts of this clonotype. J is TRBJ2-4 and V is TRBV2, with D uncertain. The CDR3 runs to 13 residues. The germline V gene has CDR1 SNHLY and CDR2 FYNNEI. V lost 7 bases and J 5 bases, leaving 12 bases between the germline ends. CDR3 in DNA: TGTGCCAGCAACGAGCCGGGTGAAAACATTCAGTACTTC. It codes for CASNEPGENIQYF.

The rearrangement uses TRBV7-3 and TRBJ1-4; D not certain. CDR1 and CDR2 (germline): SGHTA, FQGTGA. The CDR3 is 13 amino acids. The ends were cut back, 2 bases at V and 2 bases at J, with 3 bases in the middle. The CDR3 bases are TGTGCCAGCAGCTTAGGGACTAATGAAAAACTGTTTTTT. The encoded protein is CASSLGTNEKLFF.

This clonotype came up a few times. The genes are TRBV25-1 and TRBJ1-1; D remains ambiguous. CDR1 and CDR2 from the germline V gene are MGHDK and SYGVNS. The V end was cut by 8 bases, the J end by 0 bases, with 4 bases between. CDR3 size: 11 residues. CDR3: CASLMNTEAFF. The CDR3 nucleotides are TGTGCCAGCCTCATGAACACTGAAGCTTTCTTT.

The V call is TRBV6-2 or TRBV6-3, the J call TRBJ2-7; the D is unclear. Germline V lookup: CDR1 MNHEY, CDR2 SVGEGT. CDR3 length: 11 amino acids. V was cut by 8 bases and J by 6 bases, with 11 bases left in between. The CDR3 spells CASGEYREQYF. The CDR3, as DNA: TGTGCCAGCGGCGAGTATCGCGAGCAGTACTTC.

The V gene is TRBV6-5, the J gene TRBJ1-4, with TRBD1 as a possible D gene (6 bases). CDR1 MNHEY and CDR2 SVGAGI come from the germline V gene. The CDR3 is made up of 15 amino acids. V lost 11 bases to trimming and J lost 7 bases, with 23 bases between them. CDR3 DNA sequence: TGTGCCGGCAAACCCACAGGGTGGAGAAGTGAAAAACTGTTTTTT. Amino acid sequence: CAGKPTGWRSEKLFF.

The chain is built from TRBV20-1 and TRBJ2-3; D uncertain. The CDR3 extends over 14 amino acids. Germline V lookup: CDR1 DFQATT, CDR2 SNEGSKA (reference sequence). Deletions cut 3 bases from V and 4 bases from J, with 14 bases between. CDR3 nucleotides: TGCAGTGCTAGTCAGCCGACTTCTGCAGATACGCAGTATTTT. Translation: CSASQPTSADTQYF.